This TCR beta chain emerged from a study of shared clonotypes between healthy human individuals. Study context: A couple of women and a few men aged 18 to 49 made up the donors.

Naive CD8 cells comprised CD45RO-negative, CCR7-positively selected cells, excluding terminally differentiated effector memory CD45RA+ cells. Sequencing was performed with immunoSEQ multiplex PCR; in TCRdb, only in-frame clones are kept and a portion is missing. In the table there are around 550,000 clones, around 96% of which are singletons. The CDR3 length is 14 residues. Looked up from germline, CDR1 is SGHDT and CDR2 is YYEEEE. V shed 2 bases and J shed 8 bases, with 14 bases lying between them. The genes are TRBV5-6 and TRBJ1-5; TRBD1 might be the D (5 bases). The TCR was taken from a woman aged 30 to 39 in good health. Sequenced sample: naive CD8+ T cells sorted from blood. Written as DNA, the CDR3 is TGTGCCAGCAGCTTTCAGGGTGGGGGGGAGCCCCAGCATTTT. Residues: CASSFQGGGEPQHF. The variable domain in full, with the rest retrieved from reference TRBV5-6 and TRBJ1-5, is DAGVTQSPTHLIKTRGQQVTLRCSPKSGHDTVSWYQQALGQGPQFIFQYYEEEERQRGNFPDRFSGHQFPNYSSELNVNALLLGDSALYLCASSFQGGGEPQHFGDGTRLSIL.